What follows describes a single T cell receptor beta chain. Its matching antigen is unknown. MiXCR was run by TCRdb on the 5' RACE reads, yielding one entry per CDR3 protein. The sample records hundreds of thousands of distinct CDR3 sequences, around 6.9% being singletons. The sample belongs to a study of identical twins. Study-wide results and limits: Less excess twin sharing appeared in beta out-of-frame sequences. Monozygotic twins shared more out-of-frame TCR alpha than recombination models predicted.

The CDR3 is 16 residues long. Germline CDR1 and CDR2: LGHNA and YSLEER. Trimming cost V 4 bases and J 6 bases; bases outside gene matches: 11. The same sample was also studied in work on yellow fever vaccine responses in identical twins.

This sequence joins TRBV4-3 and TRBJ2-3, with 9 bases lining up with TRBD2. Sequencing was carried out using memory (CD45RO+) T cells sorted from blood. The sequence derives from a woman younger than 35 in good health. DNA of the CDR3: TGCGCCAGCAGCCTAAGGTCGCGGGAGGGGCGGGATACGCAGTATTTT. Translated: CASSLRSREGRDTQYF.